Below, 25 T cell receptor beta chains from the same sample are listed, as sequenced in a study of beta chain features in type 1 diabetes. As every portion of the isolated RNA was reverse transcribed, the sequencing read expressed TCRB transcripts. Only in-frame clones appear in the TCRdb table, and some are missing; sequencing was by immunoSEQ multiplex PCR. The repertoire holds around 300,000 clones, with 8% as singletons. What was sequenced was central memory CD4+ T cells from blood. Every receptor here comes from a young woman in good health.

The chain has TRBV5-8 and TRBJ2-1; 11 bases map to TRBD2. The CDR3 has 15 amino acids. Germline V lookup: CDR1 SGHTS, CDR2 YDEGEE. J lost 5 bases, V lost 3 bases, and 4 bases had no gene match. For the CDR3, the DNA is TGTGCCAGCAGCTATCTAGCGGGGGGCGACAATGAGCAGTTCTTC. Amino acid sequence: CASSYLAGGDNEQFF.

Remarks on this clone: This likely reflects a read error, since a far larger clone is one base away. Within the sample, other DNA sequences also encode this same CDR3. The rearrangement links TRBV6-5 to TRBJ1-2; 7 bases are shared with TRBD1. CDR3 length equals 13 residues. V was clipped by 5 bases and J by 3 bases; unmatched bases: 3. Germline CDR1 MNHEY, CDR2 SVGAGI. CDR3 residues: CASSPTGDYGYTF. The CDR3 DNA reads as TGTGCCAGCAGTCCCACAGGGGACTATGGCTACACCTTC.

V and J are TRBV25-1 and TRBJ1-2; unclear D gene. V lost 1 base, J lost 4 bases, and 16 bases lay in between. CDR3 length: 16 residues. Per the germline V gene, CDR1 is MGHDK and CDR2 is SYGVNS. The CDR3 DNA sequence: TGTGCCAGCAGTGAATGGGGTTCAGGCCACCCCTATGGCTACACCTTC. Translation gives CASSEWGSGHPYGYTF.

V usage is TRBV7-2 and J usage is TRBJ2-7, with D unresolved. The V end was cut by 2 bases, the J end by 2 bases, with 7 bases between. The CDR3 sequence is 13 residues long. Germline V gene lookup returns CDR1 SGHTA and CDR2 FQGNSA. This chain's CDR3 is CASSLTATYEQYF. The CDR3 DNA sequence: TGTGCCAGCAGCTTAACTGCGACCTACGAGCAGTACTTC. Looking up the rest from reference TRBV7-2 and TRBJ2-7 gives the full variable domain: GAGVSQSPSNKVTEKGKDVELRCDPISGHTALYWYRQSLGQGLEFLIYFQGNSAPDKSGLPSDRFSAERTGGSVSTLTIQRTQQEDSAVYLCASSLTATYEQYFGPGTRLTVT.

V is TRBV6-5 and J is TRBJ2-7; tentatively, D is TRBD2 (6 bases). CDR1 and CDR2 from the germline V gene are MNHEY and SVGAGI. CDR3 length: 13 residues. The ends were cut back, 5 bases at V and 2 bases at J, with 10 bases in the middle. The CDR3 sequence is CASSVRETYEQYF. The CDR3 nucleotides read TGTGCCAGCAGTGTCCGGGAGACCTACGAGCAGTACTTC.

This clone was recorded a few times. The chain recombines TRBV5-1 with TRBJ2-5; D is perhaps TRBD1 (6 bases). The CDR3 totals 14 residues. Germline lookup yields CDR1 SGHRS and CDR2 YFSETQ. V was cut by 4 bases and J by 2 bases, with 12 bases left in between. CDR3 DNA sequence: TGCGCCAGCAGCCCGACAGGTACACAAGAGACCCAGTACTTC. Residues: CASSPTGTQETQYF.

The chain uses TRBV10-3 and TRBJ1-5, with 8 positions matching TRBD1. CDR3 length equals 15 residues. The germline gives CDR1 ENHRY, CDR2 SYGVKD. The V gene end was trimmed by 4 bases and the J gene end by 3 bases; junction bases not matched to a gene: 5. The CDR3 nucleotides are TGTGCCATCAGTGTAGGACAGGGCCTCAATCAGCCCCAGCATTTT. Encoded protein: CAISVGQGLNQPQHF.

This chain links TRBV6-1 with TRBJ1-1; D is perhaps TRBD1 (5 bases). The germline V and J ends were trimmed by 3 bases and 8 bases, with 16 bases remaining between them. The CDR3 length is 14 residues. Germline assignment: CDR1 MNHNS and CDR2 SASEGT. The CDR3 here is CASSESRQRGEAFF. Here the CDR3 DNA reads TGTGCCAGCAGTGAGAGCAGACAGAGGGGAGAAGCTTTCTTT.

This clone has at least ten counts. The chain is built from TRBV10-3 and TRBJ2-5; D gene ambiguous. Germline V gene sequence: CDR1 ENHRY, CDR2 SYGVKD. Trimming cost V 0 bases and J 1 base, with 12 bases left between them. The CDR3 length is 16 residues. For the CDR3, the DNA is TGTGCCATCAGTGAGTCGATGGTGGCGGCCCAAGAGACCCAGTACTTC. Protein product: CAISESMVAAQETQYF.

This clone was picked up a small number of times. The chain recombines TRBV7-9 with TRBJ2-2, with a weak D call TRBD1 (5 bases). With 7 bases removed from V and 2 bases from J, the gap between germline ends came to 11 bases. Germline CDR1 and CDR2: SEHNR and FQNEAQ (reference sequence). The CDR3 consists of 14 residues. CDR3 nucleotides: TGTGCCAGCACACACAGGAGTAACACCGGGGAGCTGTTTTTT. It codes for CASTHRSNTGELFF.

On this clone itself: The same CDR3 arises from other DNA sequences in this sample as well. The J gene is TRBJ2-1, the V gene TRBV7-9, with D tentatively TRBD1 (6 bases). V shed 5 bases and J shed 4 bases, with 12 bases lying between them. CDR1 and CDR2 from the germline V gene are SEHNR and FQNEAQ (reference sequence). This CDR3 is 14 amino acids long. This CDR3 is CASSATDSYNEQFF. CDR3 DNA sequence: TGTGCCAGCAGCGCAACGGACAGTTACAATGAGCAGTTCTTC.

In this sample, this clone turned up a few times. CDR3 in amino acids: CSVRGGSYNEQFF. The CDR3 bases are TGCAGCGTAAGGGGAGGGTCCTACAATGAGCAGTTCTTC. J is TRBJ2-1 and V is TRBV29-1; 7 bases are shared with TRBD2. Losses at the gene ends were 6 bases for V and 1 base for J; bases not matched to a gene: 3. Germline lookup yields CDR1 SQVTM and CDR2 ANQGSEA. CDR3 size: 13 residues.

The chain recombines TRBV6-1 with TRBJ2-5, with 9 bases fitting TRBD1. CDR1 is MNHNS and CDR2 is SASEGT in the germline V gene. The J segment lost 1 base and the V segment lost 6 bases, leaving 3 bases of the junction unmatched. The CDR3 length is 14 residues. CDR3 protein: CASRIQGAQETQYF. As DNA, the CDR3 is TGTGCCAGCAGAATACAGGGGGCCCAAGAGACCCAGTACTTC.

This sequence joins TRBV7-2 and TRBJ1-5, with D possibly matching TRBD1 (6 bases). CDR1 is SGHTA and CDR2 is FQGNSA in the germline V gene. The CDR3 is made up of 19 amino acids. Trimming took 3 bases from V and 3 from J, leaving 24 bases between them. Here the CDR3 reads CASSFSASAGVSPNQPQHF. CDR3 nucleotides: TGTGCCAGCAGCTTTTCCGCTTCGGCAGGGGTCTCCCCCAATCAGCCCCAGCATTTT. The whole variable domain, filled in from reference TRBV7-2 and TRBJ1-5, reads GAGVSQSPSNKVTEKGKDVELRCDPISGHTALYWYRQSLGQGLEFLIYFQGNSAPDKSGLPSDRFSAERTGGSVSTLTIQRTQQEDSAVYLCASSFSASAGVSPNQPQHFGDGTRLSIL.

The chain joins TRBV14 to TRBJ1-4, with D maybe TRBD1 (5 bases). This CDR3 region has 15 residues. CDR1 and CDR2 (germline): SGHDN, FVKESK. V was trimmed by 2 bases and J by 8 bases, leaving 15 bases between them. CDR3 sequence: CASSQPAAWGEKLFF. Here the CDR3 DNA reads TGTGCCAGCAGCCAACCGGCGGCCTGGGGGGAAAAACTGTTTTTT.

This clone came up many times. This specimen includes other DNA sequences encoding the same CDR3. The V gene is TRBV27, the J gene TRBJ2-5, with D possibly matching TRBD2 (6 bases). The V gene's germline CDR1 is MNHEY and CDR2 SMNVEV (reference sequence). Trimming removed 8 bases from V and 4 bases from J, with 8 bases in between. The CDR3 extends over 11 amino acids. CDR3 region: CASARGETQYF. CDR3 DNA: TGTGCCAGCGCGCGGGGAGAGACCCAGTACTTC.

This clone was observed a few times. V gene TRBV6-1 combines with J gene TRBJ1-2; 7 bases line up with TRBD1. Germline-derived CDR1 and CDR2 are MNHNS and SASEGT. The CDR3 totals 11 residues. V dropped 5 bases and J dropped 8; count of bases not matched to a gene: 2. The CDR3 coding sequence is TGTGCCAGCAGTAACAGGGGAGGCTACACCTTC. It codes for CASSNRGGYTF.

The chain has TRBV7-3 and TRBJ2-1, with 9 bases identical to TRBD1. Germline CDR1 and CDR2: SGHTA and FQGTGA. This CDR3 has 15 residues. The junction had 7 bases not matched to a gene; V was cut back by 5 bases and J by 5 bases. CDR3 nucleotide sequence: TGTGCCAGCAGCCCAGGGACAGGGAATCACAATGAGCAGTTCTTC. Encoded protein: CASSPGTGNHNEQFF.

V usage is TRBV6-6 and J usage is TRBJ1-1, with 10 nucleotides matching TRBD1. The CDR3 totals 14 residues. V trimming: 6 bases; J trimming: 5 bases; junction bases outside the gene matches: 6. Germline V gene data show CDR1 as MNHNY and CDR2 as SVGAGI (reference sequence). CDR3 nucleotides: TGTGCCAGCAGCCAGACAGGGGGCTTTACTGAAGCTTTCTTT. Encoded protein: CASSQTGGFTEAFF.

This clone occurred a few times. The genes are TRBV6-5 and TRBJ1-1, with 7 bases that match TRBD1. The CDR3 is made up of 13 amino acids. The germline CDR1 and CDR2 sequences are MNHEY and SVGAGI. V was pared by 2 bases and J by 7 bases, with 4 bases of the junction left unmatched. CDR3 sequence: CASSYDWTGEAFF. For the CDR3, the DNA is TGTGCCAGCAGTTACGATTGGACAGGTGAAGCTTTCTTT.

This clone was recorded a few times. The chain joins TRBV5-1 to TRBJ1-6; 8 bases match TRBD1. The junction had 2 bases not matched to a gene; V was cut back by 4 bases and J by 5 bases. Germline assignment: CDR1 SGHRS and CDR2 YFSETQ. The CDR3 runs 14 residues. The CDR3 bases are TGCGCCAGCAGCCAACAGGGGGATAATTCACCCCTCCACTTT. Translating gives CASSQQGDNSPLHF.

This clone was observed at least ten times. The chain couples TRBV19 to TRBJ2-6, with D possibly called TRBD1 or TRBD2 (5 bases each). The CDR3 consists of 20 residues. Germline V lookup: CDR1 LNHDA, CDR2 SQIVND (reference sequence). Trimming removed 3 bases from V and 1 base from J, with 22 bases in between. The CDR3 reads CASSILLGREFPSGANVLTF. The CDR3 nucleotides read TGTGCCAGTAGTATTCTCTTGGGCAGGGAGTTCCCTTCTGGGGCCAACGTCCTGACTTTC.

This clone was observed a few times. The CDR3 is CASSRSGQGASGANVLTF. In nucleotides, the CDR3 is TGCGCCAGCAGCAGGTCGGGACAGGGGGCCTCTGGGGCCAACGTCCTGACTTTC. The chain recombines TRBV5-1 with TRBJ2-6, with 12 bases lining up with TRBD1. CDR1 and CDR2 (germline): SGHRS, YFSETQ. The CDR3 totals 18 residues. V was pared by 4 bases and J by 0 bases, with 5 bases of the junction left unmatched.

The gene calls are TRBV7-2 and TRBJ1-2, with D unresolved. V was clipped by 8 bases and J by 2 bases, with 6 bases between them. The germline V gene encodes CDR1 SGHTA and CDR2 FQGNSA. This CDR3 spans 11 amino acids. This CDR3 is CASASNYGYTF. The CDR3 DNA follows: TGTGCCAGCGCGTCCAACTATGGCTACACCTTC.

As for this clone: This sample also contains other DNA sequences that code for the same CDR3. This chain links TRBV7-2 with TRBJ2-5; 8 bases are shared with TRBD1. The length of the CDR3 is 13 residues. Germline V CDR1 and CDR2: SGHTA, FQGNSA. Losses at the gene ends were 5 bases for V and 4 bases for J; bases not matched to a gene: 3. CDR3 DNA sequence: TGTGCCAGCAGCCTAGGACAGGGAGAGACCCAGTACTTC. This translates into CASSLGQGETQYF.